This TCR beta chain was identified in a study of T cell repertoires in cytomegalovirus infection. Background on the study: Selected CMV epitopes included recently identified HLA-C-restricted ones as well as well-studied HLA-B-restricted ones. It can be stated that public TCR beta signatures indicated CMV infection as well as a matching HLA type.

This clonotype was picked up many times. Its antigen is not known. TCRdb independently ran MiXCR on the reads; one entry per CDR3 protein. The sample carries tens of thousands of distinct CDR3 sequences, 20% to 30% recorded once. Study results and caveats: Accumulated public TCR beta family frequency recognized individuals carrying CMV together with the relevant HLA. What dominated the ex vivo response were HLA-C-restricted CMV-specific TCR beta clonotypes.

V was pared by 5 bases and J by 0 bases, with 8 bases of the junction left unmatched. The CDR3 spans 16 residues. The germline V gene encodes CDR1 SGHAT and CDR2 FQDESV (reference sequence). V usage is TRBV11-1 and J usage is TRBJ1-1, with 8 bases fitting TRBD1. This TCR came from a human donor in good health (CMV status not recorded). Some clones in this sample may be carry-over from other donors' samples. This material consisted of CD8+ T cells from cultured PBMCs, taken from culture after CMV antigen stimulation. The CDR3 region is CASSQRAGGLNTEAFF. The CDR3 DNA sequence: TGTGCCAGCAGCCAGCGGGCAGGGGGCTTGAACACTGAAGCTTTCTTT.